The source of this TCR beta chain is a study of T cell responses to AZD1222 COVID-19 vaccine (dated by TCRdb to 2020 to 2023). With respect to the entire study: TCR sequencing covered roughly 230 trial participants: 200 to 220 given two doses of AZD1222 and 26 given two doses of MenACWY control vaccine. Trial participants were enrolled into age subgroups of 18-55, 56-69 and 70-plus years, which contained about 150, 28 and 57 TCR-sequenced participants, respectively.

The time point label, as the study defines it: about 28 days (+/-7) after the second vaccine dose. AZD1222 recipients with second doses at about 4 weeks or about 12 weeks were pooled, because spike-specific TCR depth and breadth did not differ between schedules. The vaccinee samples were drawn from two UK trials, COV001 and COV002, one of which was a single-blind randomized controlled phase 2/3 trial testing AZD1222 (ChAdOx1 nCoV-19) in healthy adults. Trial participant PBMC samples were collected at day 0 and day 28 after the second dose for TCRbeta chain sequencing. The CDR3 regions of human TCRbeta chains were subjected to immunosequencing. On the authors' methods: Repertoire TCRs were checked for matches against a reference library of SARS-CoV-2-specific TCRs that had been generated using the MIRA antigen-specificity platform. Breadth was defined as the fraction of unique TCRs that were SARS-CoV-2-associated. Depth was defined as the fraction of total T cells that were SARS-CoV-2-associated. Using the MIRA data, every spike-specific TCR was mapped to the spike region that the TCR reacted to and assigned to either a CD4 or a CD8 class. Log10-transformed breadth and depth values were compared by one-way ANOVA with Sidak's multiple comparisons tests. TCRdb took this table from immuneACCESS and kept in-frame rearrangements with V and J called. Such tables lack part of the clones; where checked against another copy, unresolved V genes explain under half of the gap, and the rest is unexplained. V, J and clone size are taken as reported in that table, and D and trimming were inferred from the DNA itself. The sample table lists approximately 130,000 clones, more than 90% of them with a count of one. 0.9% to 1.3% of the sample belongs to the ten largest clones.

Here is what the overall study found, with its caveats: Most participants were white British and females outnumbered males, and the authors suggested that clonal diversity may have been underestimated. Nearly half of unique spike-specific TCRs reportedly recognized epitopes outside regions mutated in the B.1.351 and B.1.1.7 variants. CD4 TCRs associated with the vaccine covered the entire spike protein, and the dominant responses were in regions 160-218 and 743-854. After two AZD1222 doses, spike-specific TCR breadth and depth were significantly higher than at day 0 and than in MenACWY recipients. In the small 56-69-year group, the increase in depth fell short of significance, most likely because of low power. Because no day 14 peak-response samples were available, repertoires were characterized only after the peak T cell response. Only six AZD1222 recipients were SARS-CoV-2 seropositive at baseline, limiting conclusions about previously exposed vaccinees.

About this clone: This receptor's antigen is unknown. Per-nucleotide qualities are absent, and no much larger clonotype sits a single base away.

Reading the germline V gene gives CDR1 SGHTA and CDR2 FQGTGA. Counted from cysteine to phenylalanine, this CDR3 has 13 amino acids. Solely the CDR3 DNA is kept, with 39 bases framed from the first base. V is reduced by 6 bases and J by 0 bases, leaving a spacing of 8 bases between them. Recombination connected TRBV7-3 to TRBJ1-1, with no D gene named confidently. This sample comprised peripheral blood, obtained 28 days after the second AZD1222 dose. This TCR derives from an adult who received the AZD1222 COVID-19 vaccine. The CDR3 here reads CASSREMNTEAFF. The DNA sequence is as follows: TGTGCCAGCAGTCGAGAGATGAACACTGAAGCTTTCTTT.